The 27 T cell receptor beta chains below all came from one sample that was sequenced in a study of blood T cell repertoires in COVID-19. This table comes from immunoSEQ multiplex PCR, and its TCRdb copy is limited to in-frame clones, with some not included. Of around 260,000 clones listed, around 84% are singletons. The sequenced sample was PBMCs or T cells enriched from blood (not recorded which). Receptors were obtained from a man under 40 with acute COVID-19.

This chain joins TRBV18 and TRBJ2-5; 11 bases are shared with TRBD1. The junction had 11 bases not matched to a gene; V was cut back by 3 bases and J by 2 bases. The CDR3 loop spans 18 amino acids. Germline CDR1 KGHSH, CDR2 LQKENI. The chain's CDR3 is CASSPRGTGGTSQETQYF. The CDR3 bases are TGTGCCAGCTCACCTCGAGGGACAGGGGGTACCTCACAAGAGACCCAGTACTTC. Full variable domain (missing parts from reference TRBV18 and TRBJ2-5): NAGVMQNPRHLVRRRGQEARLRCSPMKGHSHVYWYRQLPEEGLKFMVYLQKENIIDESGMPKERFSAEFPKEGPSILRIQQVVRGDSAAYFCASSPRGTGGTSQETQYFGPGTRLLVL.

The chain links TRBV27 to TRBJ1-1, with D perhaps TRBD1 (6 bases). Germline V CDR1 and CDR2: MNHEY, SMNVEV (reference sequence). V lost 2 bases and J 8 bases, leaving 15 bases between the germline ends. The CDR3 covers 14 residues. CDR3 in DNA: TGTGCCAGCAGTTTAGACGGGGGGCCCGCGGAAGCTTTCTTT. Translating it yields CASSLDGGPAEAFF.

The chain joins TRBV28 to TRBJ1-4, with TRBD1 matching 8 bases. Germline assignment: CDR1 MDHEN and CDR2 SYDVKM. After removal of 7 bases from V and 8 bases from J, the junction contained 12 bases not matched to a gene. CDR3 size: 15 residues. The CDR3 bases are TGTGCCAGCATTCGGCAGGGGGCCAGAGGCGAAAAACTGTTTTTT. It yields the protein CASIRQGARGEKLFF.

This chain connects TRBV14 to TRBJ2-1; 13 nucleotides align to TRBD2. CDR1 is SGHDN, CDR2 FVKESK, per germline. CDR3 length equals 16 residues. Germline trimming cut 4 bases from V and 2 bases from J; bases unmatched to any gene: 2. CDR3 protein: CASSRGTSGTYNEQFF. The CDR3 bases are TGTGCCAGCAGCCGAGGGACTAGCGGGACCTACAATGAGCAGTTCTTC.

This rearrangement joins TRBV5-1 to TRBJ1-3, with D hard to call. Germline values: CDR1 SGHRS, CDR2 YFSETQ. Trimming removed 5 bases at V and 0 bases at J, with 12 bases between. CDR3 length: 15 residues. CDR3 sequence: CASRSDPGSGNTIYF. The CDR3 DNA follows: TGCGCCAGCAGGAGTGACCCAGGCTCTGGAAACACCATATATTTT.

The chain has TRBV5-1 and TRBJ1-1; the D gene is possibly TRBD1 (5 bases). The CDR3 totals 14 residues. V lost 2 bases and J 5 bases, leaving 13 bases between the germline ends. CDR1 SGHRS and CDR2 YFSETQ come from the germline V gene. The CDR3 here is CASSLDSLGTEAFF. The DNA for the CDR3 is TGCGCCAGCAGCTTAGACAGTCTTGGTACTGAAGCTTTCTTT.

This clone has only a few counts. V is TRBV6-1 and J is TRBJ2-1, with no clear D. The V gene lost 0 bases and the J gene lost 6 bases, with 9 bases spanning the gap. Per the germline V gene, CDR1 is MNHNS and CDR2 is SASEGT. This CDR3 has 14 amino acids. CDR3 residues: CASSEALGSNEQFF. CDR3 sequence (DNA): TGTGCCAGCAGTGAAGCGCTTGGCTCCAATGAGCAGTTCTTC.

The rearrangement uses TRBV24-1 and TRBJ2-2; 9 bases line up with TRBD1. V was clipped by 4 bases and J by 1 base; unmatched bases: 3. The CDR3 has 16 residues. In germline, CDR1 is KGHDR, CDR2 SFDVKD. The CDR3 protein is CATSERGQGNTGELFF. CDR3 sequence (DNA): TGTGCCACCAGTGAGCGGGGACAGGGGAACACCGGGGAGCTGTTTTTT.

This chain links TRBV7-9 with TRBJ2-1, with 7 bases lining up with TRBD2. Germline V gene data show CDR1 as SEHNR and CDR2 as FQNEAQ (reference sequence). With V trimmed by 10 bases and J by 7 bases, 10 bases remained unmatched. The CDR3 spans 13 residues. The CDR3: CAIEGTKINEQFF. CDR3 coding DNA: TGTGCCATCGAAGGGACTAAGATTAATGAGCAGTTCTTC.

The chain's CDR3 is CASSPNRVTGELFF. CDR3 DNA sequence: TGTGCCAGCAGTCCGAACAGGGTAACCGGGGAGCTGTTTTTT. The chain combines TRBV6-5 with TRBJ2-2; possible D gene TRBD1, 6 bases. Germline V gene lookup returns CDR1 MNHEY and CDR2 SVGAGI. V was pared by 5 bases and J by 5 bases, with 12 bases between. This CDR3 has 14 amino acids.

As to this clone: This may arise from a read error, as a much more abundant clone is one base away. The chain couples TRBV10-1 to TRBJ1-1; D perhaps matches TRBD1 (6 bases). Trimming pared 3 bases from V and 1 base from J, leaving 6 bases between. From germline, CDR1 is WNHNN and CDR2 SYGVQD (reference sequence). The CDR3 is 13 amino acids. The CDR3 bases are TGCGCCAGCAGTGAACAGGGGAACACTGAAGCTTTCTTT. This codes for CASSEQGNTEAFF.

V and J are TRBV4-1 and TRBJ1-3; D not resolved. CDR3 length: 17 residues. CDR1 is MGHRA, CDR2 YSYEKL, per germline. Trimming took off 4 bases at V and 1 base at J, with 17 bases between the two ends. In DNA form, the CDR3 reads TGCGCCAGCAGCCTGGGAGACATACTCACTTCTGGAAACACCATATATTTT. This encodes CASSLGDILTSGNTIYF.

Turning to this clone: Distinct nucleotide sequences in the sample also encode this CDR3. The V and J genes are TRBV20-1 and TRBJ1-1; D ambiguous. CDR1 and CDR2 (germline): DFQATT, SNEGSKA (reference sequence). The CDR3 totals 11 residues. V was trimmed by 4 bases and J by 1 base, leaving 4 bases between them. The CDR3 loop is CSAIRNTEAFF. The CDR3 region has the DNA TGCAGTGCTATTAGGAACACTGAAGCTTTCTTT.

V usage is TRBV24-1 and J usage is TRBJ2-3, with TRBD2 matching 9 bases. This CDR3 region has 18 residues. Germline assignment: CDR1 KGHDR and CDR2 SFDVKD. The V gene end was trimmed by 2 bases and the J gene end by 5 bases; junction bases not matched to a gene: 13. In DNA form, the CDR3 reads TGTGCCACCAGTGATTCGGGGTGGCTAGCGGGATATATAGATACGCAGTATTTT. Encoded protein: CATSDSGWLAGYIDTQYF.

This CDR3 is CASSRTTSGGGDEQFF. The CDR3 region has the DNA TGTGCCAGCAGCCGAACTACTAGCGGGGGGGGTGATGAGCAGTTCTTC. J is TRBJ2-1 and V is TRBV4-2, with 13 bases matching TRBD2. The V gene end was trimmed by 4 bases and the J gene end by 8 bases; junction bases not matched to a gene: 8. The length of the CDR3 is 16 residues. CDR1 and CDR2 (germline): LGHNA, YNFKEQ.

The genes are TRBV5-1 and TRBJ2-2; 7 positions match TRBD2. The CDR3 runs 15 residues. The V gene end was trimmed by 4 bases and the J gene end by 8 bases; junction bases not matched to a gene: 11. The germline gives CDR1 SGHRS, CDR2 YFSETQ. The CDR3 bases are TGCGCCAGCAGCCGGACCGGGGGGAAAGGAGGGGAGCTGTTTTTT. It is translated as CASSRTGGKGGELFF. Full variable domain (remainder filled in from reference TRBV5-1 and TRBJ2-2): KAGVTQTPRYLIKTRGQQVTLSCSPISGHRSVSWYQQTPGQGLQFLFEYFSETQRNKGNFPGRFSGRQFSNSRSEMNVSTLELGDSALYLCASSRTGGKGGELFFGEGSRLTVL.

Remarks on this clone: At the DNA level, this CDR3 is encoded by other sequences in the same sample as well. The J gene is TRBJ1-1, the V gene TRBV18, with D possibly matching TRBD1 (5 bases). V was pared by 4 bases and J by 1 base, with 10 bases between. There are 14 residues in the CDR3. Per the germline V gene, CDR1 is KGHSH and CDR2 is LQKENI. CDR3 nucleotides: TGTGCCAGCTCACTTCAGGGAGGGAACACTGAAGCTTTCTTT. It encodes CASSLQGGNTEAFF.

This sequence joins TRBV29-1 and TRBJ2-5, with a weak D call TRBD2 (5 bases). This CDR3 has 14 residues. Trimming removed 5 bases from V and 4 bases from J, with 17 bases in between. The germline CDR1 and CDR2 sequences are SQVTM and ANQGSEA. The CDR3: CSVQGLAGAETQYF. The CDR3 DNA sequence: TGCAGCGTTCAAGGTCTGGCGGGCGCAGAGACCCAGTACTTC.

This chain connects TRBV28 to TRBJ2-7, with 7 bases fitting TRBD2. CDR1 MDHEN and CDR2 SYDVKM come from the germline V gene. V dropped 5 bases and J dropped 1; count of bases not matched to a gene: 8. CDR3 length equals 15 residues. The CDR3 DNA sequence: TGTGCCAGCAGTCCAGCGGGGTGGGATTCCTACGAGCAGTACGTC. Its translation is CASSPAGWDSYEQYV.

This clone has just a few counts. This chain connects TRBV6-4 to TRBJ2-2; no clear D gene. The CDR3 is made up of 13 amino acids. Trimming cost V 4 bases and J 4 bases, with 7 bases left between them. Looked up from germline, CDR1 is MRHNA and CDR2 is SNTAGT. The DNA for the CDR3 is TGTGCCAGCAGTGTGACGGGCACCGGGGAGCTGTTTTTT. Amino acids: CASSVTGTGELFF.

The V call is TRBV29-1, the J call TRBJ2-1; D uncertain. The CDR3 spans 14 residues. V lost 3 bases to trimming and J lost 2 bases, with 11 bases between them. Germline-derived CDR1 and CDR2 are SQVTM and ANQGSEA. In nucleotides, the CDR3 is TGCAGCGTTGATCCGGTAGTCCCCTACAATGAGCAGTTCTTC. Protein product: CSVDPVVPYNEQFF.

This clone was recorded once. CDR3 amino acids: CASSLSGGQETQYF. DNA for the CDR3: TGTGCCAGCAGCTTATCCGGGGGCCAAGAGACCCAGTACTTC. The chain has TRBV7-2 and TRBJ2-5, with a possible D match to TRBD2 (6 bases). Trimming left V 2 bases short and J 1 base short, with 8 bases between. The CDR3 is 14 amino acids. Looked up from germline, CDR1 is SGHTA and CDR2 is FQGNSA.

J is TRBJ1-1 and V is TRBV6-5; 7 nucleotides agree with TRBD1. Trimming cost V 2 bases and J 8 bases; bases outside gene matches: 8. Germline lookup yields CDR1 MNHEY and CDR2 SVGAGI. This CDR3 region has 14 residues. The CDR3 coding sequence is TGTGCCAGCAGTTACAGTCCGGGACAGAAAGAAGCTTTCTTT. Encoded protein: CASSYSPGQKEAFF.

The table lists this clone with a few counts. CDR3 amino acids: CASSPNRGGTQYF. DNA for the CDR3: TGTGCCAGCAGTCCTAACAGGGGAGGGACCCAGTACTTC. This chain joins TRBV7-2 and TRBJ2-5; TRBD1 is a possible D gene (7 bases). The V end lost 6 bases, the J end lost 7 bases, and 15 bases lay between the germline ends. The CDR3 is 13 residues long. Per the germline V gene, CDR1 is SGHTA and CDR2 is FQGNSA.

V and J are TRBV19 and TRBJ1-4; no clear D. V gave up 3 bases and J gave up 6 bases, with 23 bases separating them. Per germline, CDR1 LNHDA and CDR2 SQIVND (reference sequence). The CDR3 covers 18 residues. CDR3 nucleotides: TGTGCCAGTAGTATGGGCTTTAGGCGGAGGTCCAAGTATGAAAAACTGTTTTTT. Translated, it gives CASSMGFRRRSKYEKLFF.

This clone came up once. The rearrangement uses TRBV3-1 (or the pseudogene TRBV3-2) and TRBJ2-7, with 14 bases fitting TRBD2. Germline assignment: CDR1 LGHDT and CDR2 YNNKEL (reference sequence). The CDR3 has 15 residues. J gave up 2 bases and V 4 bases, and 1 base lay outside the gene matches. The CDR3 is CASSPGLAGAYEQYV. DNA for the CDR3: TGTGCCAGCAGCCCGGGACTAGCGGGGGCCTACGAGCAGTACGTC.

The chain combines TRBV5-1 with TRBJ1-1; 8 nucleotides match TRBD1. J lost 4 bases, V lost 2 bases, and 7 bases had no gene match. This CDR3 has 15 residues. From germline, CDR1 is SGHRS and CDR2 YFSETQ. CDR3 sequence reads: CASSLTPGQGTEAFF. The CDR3 DNA sequence: TGCGCCAGCAGCTTAACACCCGGACAGGGCACTGAAGCTTTCTTT.